This T cell receptor (beta chain) was captured by sequencing in a study of CD8 T cells in ankylosing spondylitis. The study's findings and limits: Seemingly distinctive of ankylosing spondylitis blood was a TCR beta motif formed by eight highly homologous variants. In peripheral blood, disease-linked CD8+ clones occurred at relatively low frequencies.

This clonotype showed up just a few times. Its antigen is still unknown. Construction of TCR beta libraries was performed using quantitative 5'-RACE with molecular barcodes. TCRdb analysed the 5' RACE reads with MiXCR anew, one entry per CDR3 protein. Found here are hundreds of thousands of distinct CDR3 sequences, 12% of them singletons; the top ten hold 0.45% to 0.6%. This receptor was taken from a male donor with ankylosing spondylitis. Source material: blood, either unsorted or a sorted T cell fraction (not recorded which).

The CDR3 reads CASSLAPGSTYEQYF. CDR3 nucleotide sequence: TGTGCCAGCAGCTTAGCGCCCGGGAGCACCTACGAGCAGTACTTC. The V and J genes are TRBV7-6 and TRBJ2-7; D may be TRBD2 (6 bases). There are 15 residues in the CDR3. CDR1 and CDR2 (germline): SGHVS, FNYEAQ. V dropped 0 bases and J dropped 2 bases, with 11 bases sitting between them.